A single sample gave rise to the 19 T cell receptor beta chains below, sequenced in a study of blood T cell repertoires in COVID-19. Clones were sequenced by immunoSEQ multiplex PCR, and TCRdb holds only the in-frame ones, with some missing. The repertoire holds fewer than 500,000 clones, with around nine tenths as singletons. The specimen sequenced was peripheral blood. The origin of the receptors is a man aged 18 to 30 with COVID-19, enrolled during active disease.

The V and J genes are TRBV6-5 and TRBJ1-2, with D maybe TRBD1 (5 bases). This CDR3 has 13 residues. The germline V gene has CDR1 MNHEY and CDR2 SVGAGI. V was trimmed by 2 bases and J by 7 bases, leaving 11 bases between them. This CDR3 reads CASSYGDGGGYTF. In DNA, the CDR3 is TGTGCCAGCAGTTACGGAGACGGGGGTGGCTACACCTTC.

This clone was counted only a few times. The V gene is TRBV18, the J gene TRBJ1-5; D call uncertain. This CDR3 region has 15 residues. Germline loops: CDR1 KGHSH, CDR2 LQKENI. Between the trimmed V and J ends, which lost 8 bases and 5 bases, there was a span of 19 bases. The CDR3 protein is CASPNPADGYQPQHF. CDR3 coding DNA: TGTGCCAGCCCAAATCCTGCAGACGGGTATCAGCCCCAGCATTTT.

In this sample, this clone turned up once. This chain links TRBV11-2 with TRBJ1-1; TRBD1 is a possible D gene (5 bases). This CDR3 has 14 amino acids. From germline, CDR1 is SGHAT and CDR2 FQNNGV. The V gene lost 5 bases and the J gene lost 4 bases, with 14 bases spanning the gap. The CDR3 sequence: CASSAQGSFTEAFF. CDR3 DNA: TGTGCCAGCAGCGCCCAGGGATCCTTCACTGAAGCTTTCTTT.

This clone has just one count. The V gene is TRBV24-1, the J gene TRBJ1-6, with D perhaps matching TRBD1 (5 bases). CDR1 and CDR2 (germline): KGHDR, SFDVKD. The CDR3 length is 15 residues. V shed 1 base and J shed 8 bases, with 11 bases lying between them. The CDR3, as DNA: TGTGCCACCAGTGATTTTTGGGGGGTTGATTCACCCCTCCACTTT. Translated, it gives CATSDFWGVDSPLHF.

Here the CDR3 reads CASRGGANNEQFF. CDR3 DNA sequence: TGTGCCAGCAGAGGGGGAGCCAACAATGAGCAGTTCTTC. This chain connects TRBV5-4 to TRBJ2-1; D may be TRBD1 (6 bases). The CDR3 loop spans 13 amino acids. The V gene's germline CDR1 is SGHNT and CDR2 YYREEE (reference sequence). Trimming took off 5 bases at V and 5 bases at J, with 11 bases between the two ends.

This sequence joins TRBV5-1 and TRBJ2-1, with TRBD2 identical over 10 bases. Trimming removed 3 bases from V and 4 bases from J; junction bases left unmatched: 4. In germline, CDR1 is SGHRS, CDR2 YFSETQ. The CDR3 totals 15 residues. The CDR3 sequence is CASSSGTSEYNEQFF. In DNA, the CDR3 is TGCGCCAGCAGCTCTGGGACTAGCGAGTACAATGAGCAGTTCTTC.

This chain connects TRBV7-8 to TRBJ2-5; TRBD1 agrees at 10 bases. Germline-derived CDR1 and CDR2 are SGHVS and FQNEAQ. This CDR3 region has 17 residues. J was trimmed by 3 bases and V by 2 bases; bases with no gene match: 9. CDR3 sequence (DNA): TGTGCCAGCAGCTTATTCAGGGACAGGGGTAAAAAAGAGACCCAGTACTTC. This encodes CASSLFRDRGKKETQYF.

This clone was seen only once. V gene TRBV4-2 combines with J gene TRBJ2-1; D gene ambiguous. Deletions cut 0 bases from V and 9 bases from J, with 12 bases between. CDR1 is LGHNA and CDR2 is YNFKEQ in the germline V gene. This CDR3 comprises 14 residues. The CDR3 DNA sequence: TGTGCCAGCAGCCAAGAGGTCAACCGCGGTGAGCAGTTCTTC. It is translated as CASSQEVNRGEQFF.

CDR3 protein: CAISEGAGTGPYNEQFF. The CDR3 DNA is TGTGCCATCAGTGAGGGGGCCGGGACAGGGCCATACAATGAGCAGTTCTTC. The chain combines TRBV10-3 with TRBJ2-1; 9 positions match TRBD1. With 2 bases clipped from V and 4 bases from J, the junction kept 9 bases outside the gene matches. The CDR3 length is 17 residues. Germline CDR1 reads ENHRY; CDR2 reads SYGVKD.

The chain employs TRBV6-2 or TRBV6-3 and TRBJ2-7; maybe TRBD2 (6 bases). Per germline, CDR1 MNHEY and CDR2 SVGEGT. This CDR3 is built from 14 residues. With 0 bases removed from V and 1 base from J, the gap between germline ends came to 7 bases. This chain's CDR3 is CASSYSEGSYEQYF. The CDR3 region has the DNA TGTGCCAGCAGTTACTCGGAGGGTTCCTACGAGCAGTACTTC.

This chain joins TRBV7-3 and TRBJ2-1, with D possibly matching TRBD2 (5 bases). The CDR3 consists of 15 residues. Trimming took off 4 bases at V and 0 bases at J, with 10 bases between the two ends. The germline V gene has CDR1 SGHTA and CDR2 FQGTGA. CDR3: CASSSDGLSYNEQFF. The CDR3 DNA follows: TGTGCCAGCAGCTCCGACGGACTCTCCTACAATGAGCAGTTCTTC.

The CDR3 bases are TGCAGTGCTAGTTCCTTGGGAGGAGGCGATGAAAAACTGTTTTTT. Encoded protein: CSASSLGGGDEKLFF. The chain is built from TRBV20-1 and TRBJ1-4, with D hard to call. V was cut by 3 bases and J by 6 bases, with 17 bases left in between. Germline CDR1 and CDR2: DFQATT and SNEGSKA (reference sequence). The CDR3 loop spans 15 amino acids.

V gene TRBV30 combines with J gene TRBJ2-1; 11 bases line up with TRBD2. Germline assignment: CDR1 GTSNPN and CDR2 SVGIG (reference sequence). The CDR3 has 15 residues. The trim removed 0 bases at V and 2 bases at J, leaving 0 bases unmatched. CDR3 sequence reads: CAWSVLAGAYNEQFF. The CDR3 coding sequence is TGTGCCTGGAGTGTACTAGCGGGAGCCTACAATGAGCAGTTCTTC.

This chain connects TRBV6-5 to TRBJ2-2, with 7 bases identical to TRBD1. The germline CDR1 and CDR2 sequences are MNHEY and SVGAGI. Trimming at V came to 6 bases and at J to 6 bases, leaving 10 bases not matched to a gene. The CDR3 covers 15 residues. The CDR3 DNA follows: TGTGCCAGCAGGGGTGGGCAGGGGGTCGCCGGGGAGCTGTTTTTT. Its translation is CASRGGQGVAGELFF.

The chain is built from TRBV7-9 and TRBJ2-5; no clear D gene. The CDR3 is 12 amino acids. Per the germline V gene, CDR1 is SEHNR and CDR2 is FQNEAQ (reference sequence). V was trimmed by 5 bases and J by 5 bases, leaving 9 bases between them. This chain's CDR3 is CASSPPVETQYF. The CDR3 nucleotides are TGTGCCAGCAGCCCCCCAGTCGAGACCCAGTACTTC. The whole variable domain, filled in from reference TRBV7-9 and TRBJ2-5, reads DTGVSQNPRHKITKRGQNVTFRCDPISEHNRLYWYRQTLGQGPEFLTYFQNEAQLEKSRLLSDRFSAERPKGSFSTLEIQRTEQGDSAMYLCASSPPVETQYFGPGTRLLVL.

As for this clone: The junction does not match germline at one end; this may be a read error. The V gene is TRBV6-5, the J gene TRBJ1-5; tentative D call: TRBD1 (6 bases). The CDR3 is made up of 14 amino acids. Looked up from germline, CDR1 is MNHEY and CDR2 is SVGAGI. CDR3: CASSPGTGNRPQHF. CDR3 in DNA: TGTGCCAGCAGCCCGGGAACAGGGAATCGGCCCCAGCATTTT.

The chain recombines TRBV3-1 (or the pseudogene TRBV3-2) with TRBJ1-1; 7 nucleotides line up with TRBD1. The V segment lost 7 bases and the J segment 3 bases; nucleotides outside the gene matches: 8. This CDR3 contains 14 residues. Germline V CDR1 and CDR2: LGHDT, YNNKEL (reference sequence). CDR3 sequence (DNA): TGTGCCAGCACCCCGGGACAGTACGACACTGAAGCTTTCTTT. Amino acids: CASTPGQYDTEAFF.

This chain joins TRBV11-2 and TRBJ2-5; 8 bases map to TRBD2. Trimming at V came to 3 bases and at J to 4 bases, leaving 13 bases not matched to a gene. Germline loops: CDR1 SGHAT, CDR2 FQNNGV. The CDR3 is 17 residues long. Here the CDR3 DNA reads TGTGCCAGCAGCTTGATAGGGTCGCAGCTAGCGGGAGAGACCCAGTACTTC. As protein: CASSLIGSQLAGETQYF. Full variable domain (missing parts from reference TRBV11-2 and TRBJ2-5): EAGVAQSPRYKIIEKRQSVAFWCNPISGHATLYWYQQILGQGPKLLIQFQNNGVVDDSQLPKDRFSAERLKGVDSTLKIQPAKLEDSAVYLCASSLIGSQLAGETQYFGPGTRLLVL.

This clone has only a few counts. V gene TRBV4-1 combines with J gene TRBJ2-7, with 9 positions matching TRBD1. V lost 3 bases to trimming and J lost 2 bases; unmatched junction nucleotides: 8. The CDR3 loop spans 16 amino acids. Germline lookup yields CDR1 MGHRA and CDR2 YSYEKL. The CDR3 DNA sequence: TGCGCCAGCAGCCAGGTCCACAGGGGGCGCGCCTACGAGCAGTACTTC. Translated, it gives CASSQVHRGRAYEQYF.